This T cell receptor beta chain was recorded in a study of shared clonotypes between healthy human individuals. Comment on this clone: The junction differs from germline at one of its ends, possibly a read error.

The donors were all Caucasian adults (living in Nashville, Tennessee). Looked up from germline, CDR1 is SSHAT and CDR2 is FNYEAQ (reference sequence). This CDR3 has 13 amino acids. The data were produced by immunoSEQ multiplex PCR, yet TCRdb's version contains in-frame clones alone and is incomplete. The table records approximately 2.5 million clones, just over 90% of them present only once. The V and J genes are TRBV7-7 and TRBJ2-3, with 8 bases identical to TRBD2. The TCR sequence derives from a man aged 18 to 30 in good health. Sequences were obtained from naive CD4+ T cells sorted from blood. The subset: CD45RA+ positively selected. The CDR3 protein is CASSPGREGTQYF. The CDR3 coding sequence is TGTGCTAGCAGCCCGGGACGGGAGGGTACGCAGTATTTT.